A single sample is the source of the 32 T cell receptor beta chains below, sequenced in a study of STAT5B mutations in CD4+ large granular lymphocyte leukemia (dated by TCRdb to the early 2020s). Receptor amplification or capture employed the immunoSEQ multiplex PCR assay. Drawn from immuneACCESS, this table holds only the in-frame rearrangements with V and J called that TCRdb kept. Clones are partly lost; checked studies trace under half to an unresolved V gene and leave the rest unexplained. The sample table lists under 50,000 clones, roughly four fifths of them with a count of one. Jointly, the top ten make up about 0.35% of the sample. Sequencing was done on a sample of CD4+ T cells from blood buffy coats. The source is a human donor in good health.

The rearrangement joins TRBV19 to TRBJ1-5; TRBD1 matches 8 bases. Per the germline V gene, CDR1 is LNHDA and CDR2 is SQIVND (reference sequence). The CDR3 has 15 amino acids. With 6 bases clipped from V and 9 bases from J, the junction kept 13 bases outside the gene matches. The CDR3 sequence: CASRSVDRALGPQHF. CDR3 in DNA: TGTGCCAGTAGATCCGTGGACAGGGCCCTTGGGCCCCAGCATTTT.

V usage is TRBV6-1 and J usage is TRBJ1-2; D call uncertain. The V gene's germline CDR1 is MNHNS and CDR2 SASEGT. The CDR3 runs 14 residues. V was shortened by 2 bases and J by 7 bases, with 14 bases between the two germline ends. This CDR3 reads CASSESGPGSGYTF. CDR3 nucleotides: TGTGCCAGCAGTGAAAGCGGACCGGGCAGTGGCTACACCTTC.

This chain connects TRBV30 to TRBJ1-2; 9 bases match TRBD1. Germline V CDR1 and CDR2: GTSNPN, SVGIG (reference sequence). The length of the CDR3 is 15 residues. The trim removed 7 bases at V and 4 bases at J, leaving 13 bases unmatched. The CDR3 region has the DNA TGTGCCTCGTCCGAATGGGGACAGGGCATCTATGGCTACACCTTC. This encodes CASSEWGQGIYGYTF.

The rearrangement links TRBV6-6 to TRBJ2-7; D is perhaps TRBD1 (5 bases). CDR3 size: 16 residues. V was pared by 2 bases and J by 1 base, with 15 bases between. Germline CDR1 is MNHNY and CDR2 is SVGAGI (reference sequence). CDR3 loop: CASSYGTGLVSYEQYF. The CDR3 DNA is TGTGCCAGCAGTTACGGTACAGGTTTAGTATCCTACGAGCAGTACTTC.

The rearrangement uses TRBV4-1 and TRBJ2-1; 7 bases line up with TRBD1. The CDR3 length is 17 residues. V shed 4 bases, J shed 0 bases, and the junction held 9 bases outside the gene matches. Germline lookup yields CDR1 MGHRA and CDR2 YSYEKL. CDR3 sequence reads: CASSLIVTGSSYNEQFF. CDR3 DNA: TGCGCCAGCAGCCTCATCGTGACAGGGAGCTCCTACAATGAGCAGTTCTTC.

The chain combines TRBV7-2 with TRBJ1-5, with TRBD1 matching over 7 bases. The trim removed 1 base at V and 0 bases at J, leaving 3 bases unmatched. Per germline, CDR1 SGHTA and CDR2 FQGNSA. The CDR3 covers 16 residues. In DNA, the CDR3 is TGTGCCAGCAGCTTAGGACAGGGCTATAGCAATCAGCCCCAGCATTTT. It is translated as CASSLGQGYSNQPQHF.

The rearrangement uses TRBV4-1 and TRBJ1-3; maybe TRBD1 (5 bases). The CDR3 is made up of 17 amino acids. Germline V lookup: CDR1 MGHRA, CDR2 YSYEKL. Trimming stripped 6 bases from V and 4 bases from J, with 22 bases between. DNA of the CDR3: TGCGCCAGCAGTCCCCATGGAGGGGCCACCAGAGGAAACACCATATATTTT. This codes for CASSPHGGATRGNTIYF.

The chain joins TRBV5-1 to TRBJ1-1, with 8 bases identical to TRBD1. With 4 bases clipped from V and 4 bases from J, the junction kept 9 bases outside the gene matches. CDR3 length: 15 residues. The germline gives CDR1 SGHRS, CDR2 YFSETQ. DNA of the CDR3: TGCGCCAGCAGCGCTGGACAGGGAGGGACCACTGAAGCTTTCTTT. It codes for CASSAGQGGTTEAFF. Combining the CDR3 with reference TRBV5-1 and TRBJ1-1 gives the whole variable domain KAGVTQTPRYLIKTRGQQVTLSCSPISGHRSVSWYQQTPGQGLQFLFEYFSETQRNKGNFPGRFSGRQFSNSRSEMNVSTLELGDSALYLCASSAGQGGTTEAFFGQGTRLTVV.

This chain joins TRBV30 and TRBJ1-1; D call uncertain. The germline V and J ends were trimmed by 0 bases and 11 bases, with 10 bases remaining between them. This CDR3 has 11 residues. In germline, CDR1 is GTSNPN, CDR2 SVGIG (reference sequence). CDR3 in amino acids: CAWSVQDLAFF. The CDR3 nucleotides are TGTGCCTGGAGTGTTCAGGATTTGGCTTTCTTT.

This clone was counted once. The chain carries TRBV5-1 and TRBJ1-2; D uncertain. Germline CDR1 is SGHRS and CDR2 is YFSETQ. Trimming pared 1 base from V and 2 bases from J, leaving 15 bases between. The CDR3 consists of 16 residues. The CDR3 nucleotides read TGCGCCAGCAGCTTGAATAACTGGGCGGGCAACTATGGCTACACCTTC. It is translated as CASSLNNWAGNYGYTF.

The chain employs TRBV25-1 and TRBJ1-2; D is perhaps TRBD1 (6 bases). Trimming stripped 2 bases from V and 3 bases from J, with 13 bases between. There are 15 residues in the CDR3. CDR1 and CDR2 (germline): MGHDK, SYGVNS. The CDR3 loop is CASSEHRDNHYGYTF. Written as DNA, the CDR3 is TGTGCCAGCAGTGAACACAGGGACAACCACTATGGCTACACCTTC.

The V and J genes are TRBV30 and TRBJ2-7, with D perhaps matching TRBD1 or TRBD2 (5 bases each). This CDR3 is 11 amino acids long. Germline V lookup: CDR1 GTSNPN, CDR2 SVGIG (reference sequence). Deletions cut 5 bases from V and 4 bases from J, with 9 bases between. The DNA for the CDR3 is TGTGCCTGGCAGGGAGCGTACGAGCAGTACTTC. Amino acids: CAWQGAYEQYF.

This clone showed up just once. CDR3 DNA sequence: TGTGCCAGCAGCTGGACAGGGGGGGTCGAAAAACTGTTTTTT. This translates into CASSWTGGVEKLFF. The J gene is TRBJ1-4, the V gene TRBV5-6, with 10 positions matching TRBD1. With 3 bases clipped from V and 8 bases from J, the junction kept 4 bases outside the gene matches. The CDR3 is made up of 14 amino acids. The germline V gene has CDR1 SGHDT and CDR2 YYEEEE.

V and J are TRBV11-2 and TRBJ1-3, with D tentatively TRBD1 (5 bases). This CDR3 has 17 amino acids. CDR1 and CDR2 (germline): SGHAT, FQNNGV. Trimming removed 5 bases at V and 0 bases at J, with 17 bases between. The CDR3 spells CASSIGGGPTSGNTIYF. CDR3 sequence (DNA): TGTGCCAGCAGCATCGGGGGGGGACCGACCTCTGGAAACACCATATATTTT. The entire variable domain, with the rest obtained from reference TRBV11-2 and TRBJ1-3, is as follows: EAGVAQSPRYKIIEKRQSVAFWCNPISGHATLYWYQQILGQGPKLLIQFQNNGVVDDSQLPKDRFSAERLKGVDSTLKIQPAKLEDSAVYLCASSIGGGPTSGNTIYFGEGSWLTVV.

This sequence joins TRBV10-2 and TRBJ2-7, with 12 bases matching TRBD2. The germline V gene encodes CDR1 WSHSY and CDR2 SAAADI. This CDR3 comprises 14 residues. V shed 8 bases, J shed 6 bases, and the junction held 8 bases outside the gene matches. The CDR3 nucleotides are TGCGCCAGCCAACGACTAGCGGGGGCCCTCGAGCAGTACTTC. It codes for CASQRLAGALEQYF.

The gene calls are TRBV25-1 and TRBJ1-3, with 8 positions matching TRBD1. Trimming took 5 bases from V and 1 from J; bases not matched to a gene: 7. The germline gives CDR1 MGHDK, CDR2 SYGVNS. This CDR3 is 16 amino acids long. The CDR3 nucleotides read TGTGCCAGCAGTCCACGGACAGGGACGTCTGGAAACACCATATATTTT. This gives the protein CASSPRTGTSGNTIYF. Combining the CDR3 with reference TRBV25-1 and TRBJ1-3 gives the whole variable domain EADIYQTPRYLVIGTGKKITLECSQTMGHDKMYWYQQDPGMELHLIHYSYGVNSTEKGDLSSESTVSRIRTEHFPLTLESARPSHTSQYLCASSPRTGTSGNTIYFGEGSWLTVV.

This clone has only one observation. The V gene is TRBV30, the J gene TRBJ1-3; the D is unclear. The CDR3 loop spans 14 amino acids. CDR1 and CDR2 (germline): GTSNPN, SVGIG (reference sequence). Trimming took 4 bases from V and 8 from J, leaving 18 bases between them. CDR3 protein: CAWMEKNLRDTIYF. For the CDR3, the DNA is TGTGCCTGGATGGAGAAGAACCTGCGGGACACCATATATTTT.

The CDR3 sequence: CASSQGLAGAITYNEQFF. The CDR3, as DNA: TGTGCCAGCAGCCAGGGACTAGCGGGAGCCATTACCTACAATGAGCAGTTCTTC. The V gene is TRBV11-2, the J gene TRBJ2-1, with 14 bases aligning to TRBD2. Germline assignment: CDR1 SGHAT and CDR2 FQNNGV. V shed 5 bases and J 2 bases; nucleotides not matched to a gene: 8. The CDR3 runs 18 residues. Full variable domain (rest looked up from reference TRBV11-2 and TRBJ2-1): EAGVAQSPRYKIIEKRQSVAFWCNPISGHATLYWYQQILGQGPKLLIQFQNNGVVDDSQLPKDRFSAERLKGVDSTLKIQPAKLEDSAVYLCASSQGLAGAITYNEQFFGPGTRLTVL.

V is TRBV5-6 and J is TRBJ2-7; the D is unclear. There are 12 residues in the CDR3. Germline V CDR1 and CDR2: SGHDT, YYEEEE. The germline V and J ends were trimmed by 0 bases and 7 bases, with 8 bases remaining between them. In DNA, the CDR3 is TGTGCCAGCAGCTTGGGTCTGGAGGAGCAGTACTTC. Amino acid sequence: CASSLGLEEQYF.

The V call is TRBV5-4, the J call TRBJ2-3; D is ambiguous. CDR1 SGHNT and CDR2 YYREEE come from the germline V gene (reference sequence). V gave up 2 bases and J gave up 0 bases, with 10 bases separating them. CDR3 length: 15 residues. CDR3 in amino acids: CASSLTHASTDTQYF. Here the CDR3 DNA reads TGTGCCAGCAGCTTAACACATGCTAGCACAGATACGCAGTATTTT.

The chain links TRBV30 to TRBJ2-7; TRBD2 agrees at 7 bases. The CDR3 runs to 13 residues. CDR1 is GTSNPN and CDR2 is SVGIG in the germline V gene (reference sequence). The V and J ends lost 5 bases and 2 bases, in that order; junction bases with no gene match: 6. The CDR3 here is CAWGVGGTYEQYF. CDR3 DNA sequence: TGTGCCTGGGGAGTGGGAGGGACCTACGAGCAGTACTTC.

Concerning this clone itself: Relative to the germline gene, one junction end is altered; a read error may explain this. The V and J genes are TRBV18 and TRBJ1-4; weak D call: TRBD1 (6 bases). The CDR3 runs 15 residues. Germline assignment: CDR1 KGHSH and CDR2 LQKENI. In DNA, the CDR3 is TGTGCCAGCTCCCCACTCGGAGGGGGAGATGAAAAACTGTTTTTT. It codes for CASSPLGGGDEKLFF.

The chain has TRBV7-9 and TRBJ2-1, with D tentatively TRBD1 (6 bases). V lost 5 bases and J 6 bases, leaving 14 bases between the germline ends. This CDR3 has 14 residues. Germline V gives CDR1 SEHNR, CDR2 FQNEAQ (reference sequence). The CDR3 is CASSPGVLINEQFF. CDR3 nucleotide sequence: TGTGCCAGCAGCCCAGGGGTATTGATCAATGAGCAGTTCTTC.

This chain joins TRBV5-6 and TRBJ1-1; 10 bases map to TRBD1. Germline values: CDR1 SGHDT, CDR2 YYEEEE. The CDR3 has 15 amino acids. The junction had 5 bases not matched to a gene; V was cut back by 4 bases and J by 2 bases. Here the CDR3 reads CASSAWTGGNTEAFF. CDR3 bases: TGTGCCAGCAGCGCATGGACAGGGGGAAACACTGAAGCTTTCTTT.

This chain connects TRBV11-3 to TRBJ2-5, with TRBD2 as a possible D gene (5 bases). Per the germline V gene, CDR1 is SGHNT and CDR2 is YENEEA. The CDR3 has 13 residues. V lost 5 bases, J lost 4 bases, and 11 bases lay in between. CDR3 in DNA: TGTGCCAGCAGCAGGACTGGCAGAGAGACCCAGTACTTC. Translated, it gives CASSRTGRETQYF.

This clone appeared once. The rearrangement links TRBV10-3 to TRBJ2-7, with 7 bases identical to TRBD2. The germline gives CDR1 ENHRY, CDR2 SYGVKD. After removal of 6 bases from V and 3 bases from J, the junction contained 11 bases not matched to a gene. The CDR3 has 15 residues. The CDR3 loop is CAIRPSGTTGYEQYF. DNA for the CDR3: TGTGCCATCAGACCCTCCGGGACTACCGGCTACGAGCAGTACTTC.

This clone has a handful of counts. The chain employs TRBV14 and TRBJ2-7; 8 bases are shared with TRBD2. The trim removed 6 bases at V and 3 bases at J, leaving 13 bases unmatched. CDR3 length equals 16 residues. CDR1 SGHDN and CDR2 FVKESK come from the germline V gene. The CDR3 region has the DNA TGTGCCAGCAGTACATTAAGGGGGACTAGGAACTACGAGCAGTACTTC. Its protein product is CASSTLRGTRNYEQYF. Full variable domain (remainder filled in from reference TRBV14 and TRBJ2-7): EAGVTQFPSHSVIEKGQTVTLRCDPISGHDNLYWYRRVMGKEIKFLLHFVKESKQDESGMPNNRFLAERTGGTYSTLKVQPAELEDSGVYFCASSTLRGTRNYEQYFGPGTRLTVT.

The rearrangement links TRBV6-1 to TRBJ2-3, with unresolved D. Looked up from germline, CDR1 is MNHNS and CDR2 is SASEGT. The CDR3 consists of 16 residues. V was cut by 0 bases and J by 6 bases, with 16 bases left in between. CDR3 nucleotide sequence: TGTGCCAGCAGTGAAGCAAACCGGGCCCCTGCGGATACGCAGTATTTT. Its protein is CASSEANRAPADTQYF.

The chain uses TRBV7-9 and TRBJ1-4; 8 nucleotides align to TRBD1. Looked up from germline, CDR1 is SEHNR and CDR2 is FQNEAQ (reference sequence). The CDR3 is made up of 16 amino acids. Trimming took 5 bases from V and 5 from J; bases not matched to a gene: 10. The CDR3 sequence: CASSTLGQGGNEKLFF. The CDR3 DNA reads TGTGCCAGCAGCACCCTCGGACAGGGAGGAAATGAAAAACTGTTTTTT. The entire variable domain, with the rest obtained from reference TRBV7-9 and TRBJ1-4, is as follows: DTGVSQNPRHKITKRGQNVTFRCDPISEHNRLYWYRQTLGQGPEFLTYFQNEAQLEKSRLLSDRFSAERPKGSFSTLEIQRTEQGDSAMYLCASSTLGQGGNEKLFFGSGTQLSVL.

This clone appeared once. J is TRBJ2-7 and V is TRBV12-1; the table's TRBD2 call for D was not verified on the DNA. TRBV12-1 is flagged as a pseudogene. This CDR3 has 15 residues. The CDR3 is CASSPTTNLHYEQYF. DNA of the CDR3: TGTGCCAGCAGTCCAACTACCAACCTACACTACGAGCAGTACTTC.

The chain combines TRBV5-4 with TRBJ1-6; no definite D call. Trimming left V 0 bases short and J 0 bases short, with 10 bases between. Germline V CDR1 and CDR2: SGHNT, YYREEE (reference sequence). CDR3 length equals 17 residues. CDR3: CASSLGQASSYNSPLHF. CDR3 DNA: TGTGCCAGCAGCTTGGGTCAGGCTAGCTCCTATAATTCACCCCTCCACTTT. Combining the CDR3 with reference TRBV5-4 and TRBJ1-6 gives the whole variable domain ETGVTQSPTHLIKTRGQQVTLRCSSQSGHNTVSWYQQALGQGPQFIFQYYREEENGRGNFPPRFSGLQFPNYSSELNVNALELDDSALYLCASSLGQASSYNSPLHFGNGTRLTVT.

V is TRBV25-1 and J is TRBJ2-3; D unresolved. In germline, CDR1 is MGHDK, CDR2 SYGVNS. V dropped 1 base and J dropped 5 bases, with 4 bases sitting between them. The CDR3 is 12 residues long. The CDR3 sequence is CASSELLDTQYF. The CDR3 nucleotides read TGTGCCAGCAGTGAATTATTAGATACGCAGTATTTT. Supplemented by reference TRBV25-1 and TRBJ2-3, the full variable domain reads EADIYQTPRYLVIGTGKKITLECSQTMGHDKMYWYQQDPGMELHLIHYSYGVNSTEKGDLSSESTVSRIRTEHFPLTLESARPSHTSQYLCASSELLDTQYFGPGTRLTVL.